These T cell receptor beta chains were read from a single sample in a study of T cell responses to AZD1222 COVID-19 vaccine. Generated by immunoSEQ multiplex PCR, the TCRdb table keeps only in-frame clones and is missing some. The sample yields around 70,000 clones, about 85% seen once. Specimen: peripheral blood, collected 28 days after the second AZD1222 dose. The receptors here all came from an adult who received the AZD1222 COVID-19 vaccine. Each CDR3 is given with its conserved first and last residue. A D gene is named only where the DNA matches it firmly. Some rows have no size entry. The others give once, few or many, or a class for an expanded clone.

J: TRBJ2-7; V: TRBV14; size: NA; D: NA; CDR3: CASSQGAGFAYEQYF; DNA: TGTGCCAGCAGCCAAGGGGCAGGCTTCGCCTACGAGCAGTACTTC
J: TRBJ1-1; V: TRBV25-1; size: NA; D: NA; CDR3: CASQAVGRPNTEAFF; DNA: TGTGCCTCCCAGGCGGTGGGCAGACCGAACACTGAAGCTTTCTTT
J: TRBJ1-2; V: TRBV20-1; size: NA; D: TRBD1; CDR3: CSAPGTDGYTF; DNA: TGCAGTGCCCCGGGGACAGATGGCTACACCTTC
J: TRBJ2-5; V: TRBV11-2; size: NA; D: NA; CDR3: CASSLGLGTSVQETQYF; DNA: TGTGCCAGCAGCTTAGGATTGGGGACTTCGGTACAAGAGACCCAGTACTTC
J: TRBJ1-1; V: TRBV5-8; size: NA; D: NA; CDR3: CASSLVGRADTEAFF; DNA: TGTGCCAGCAGCTTGGTCGGCAGGGCGGACACTGAAGCTTTCTTT
J: TRBJ1-2; V: TRBV29-1; size: NA; D: NA; CDR3: CSVLGDRRYGYTF; DNA: TGCAGCGTCCTTGGAGACAGGAGGTATGGCTACACCTTC
J: TRBJ1-1; V: TRBV18; size: NA; D: NA; CDR3: CASSTGGIGATEAFF; DNA: TGTGCCAGCTCCACGGGGGGTATTGGAGCCACTGAAGCTTTCTTT
J: TRBJ1-5; V: TRBV6-5; size: NA; D: NA; CDR3: CASIPPGTRGQPQHF; DNA: TGTGCCTCAATCCCCCCGGGGACGAGAGGACAGCCCCAGCATTTT
J: TRBJ2-1; V: TRBV3-1/TRBV3-2; size: once; D: TRBD2; CDR3: CASSQISGRRDEQFF; DNA: TGTGCCAGCAGCCAAATTAGCGGGAGACGGGATGAGCAGTTCTTC
J: TRBJ2-5; V: TRBV11-2; size: NA; D: TRBD2; CDR3: CASSLGASGGQETQYF; DNA: TGTGCCAGCAGCTTAGGGGCTAGCGGGGGCCAAGAGACCCAGTACTTC
J: TRBJ1-1; V: TRBV7-3; size: NA; D: NA; CDR3: CASSLIGVVTEAFF; DNA: TGTGCCAGCAGCTTAATCGGGGTAGTCACTGAAGCTTTCTTT
J: TRBJ1-1; V: TRBV6-5; size: NA; D: NA; CDR3: CASREGTFGEAFF; DNA: TGTGCCAGCAGGGAGGGGACCTTTGGAGAAGCTTTCTTT
J: TRBJ1-1; V: TRBV6-2/TRBV6-3; size: NA; D: NA; CDR3: CASSSGGAGNTEAFF; DNA: TGTGCCAGCAGTTCTGGAGGGGCGGGGAACACTGAAGCTTTCTTT
J: TRBJ2-1; V: TRBV6-4; size: few; D: NA; CDR3: CASSDYSTDSYNEQFF; DNA: TGTGCCAGCAGTGACTATTCGACAGACTCCTACAATGAGCAGTTCTTC
J: TRBJ2-1; V: TRBV2; size: few; D: TRBD2; CDR3: CASSATRLAGGWDEQFF; DNA: TGTGCCAGCAGCGCTACTAGACTAGCGGGAGGGTGGGATGAGCAGTTCTTC
J: TRBJ1-5; V: TRBV5-8; size: NA; D: NA; CDR3: CASTLEGPQHF; DNA: TGTGCCAGCACCTTGGAGGGTCCCCAGCATTTT
J: TRBJ2-7; V: TRBV7-9; size: NA; D: TRBD2; CDR3: CASSGLAGFYEQYF; DNA: TGTGCCAGCAGTGGGCTAGCGGGGTTTTACGAGCAGTACTTC
J: TRBJ2-1; V: TRBV6-6; size: NA; D: TRBD2; CDR3: CATSEREDEQFF; DNA: TGTGCCACCTCAGAACGGGAGGACGAGCAGTTCTTC
J: TRBJ2-1; V: TRBV14; size: NA; D: TRBD2; CDR3: CASSQEPPSSGRADEQFF; DNA: TGTGCCAGCAGCCAAGAACCGCCTTCTAGCGGGAGGGCCGATGAGCAGTTCTTC
J: TRBJ2-3; V: TRBV7-2; size: few; D: NA; CDR3: CASSPGLIDTQYF; DNA: TGTGCCAGCAGCCCGGGACTGATAGATACGCAGTATTTT
J: TRBJ1-1; V: TRBV19; size: NA; D: NA; CDR3: CASSDRTVLNTEAFF; DNA: TGTGCCAGTAGTGACCGGACGGTCTTGAACACTGAAGCTTTCTTT
J: TRBJ1-6; V: TRBV6-1; size: few; D: NA; CDR3: CASSDLGTAFAPLHF; DNA: TGTGCCAGCAGTGACCTCGGGACGGCGTTTGCACCCCTCCACTTT
J: TRBJ1-4; V: TRBV2; size: NA; D: TRBD1; CDR3: CASSGGDRGAEKLFF; DNA: TGTGCCAGCAGTGGAGGGGACAGGGGTGCTGAAAAACTGTTTTTT
J: TRBJ2-6; V: TRBV6-5; size: NA; D: NA; CDR3: CASSYVGSGANVLTF; DNA: TGTGCCAGCAGTTACGTGGGCTCTGGGGCCAACGTCCTGACTTTC
J: TRBJ1-2; V: TRBV5-1; size: NA; D: NA; CDR3: CASSPETAYGYTF; DNA: TGCGCCAGCAGCCCTGAGACAGCCTATGGCTACACCTTC
J: TRBJ2-3; V: TRBV30; size: NA; D: TRBD2; CDR3: CAWFSGRPTDTQYF; DNA: TGTGCCTGGTTTAGCGGGAGACCCACAGATACGCAGTATTTT
J: TRBJ2-7; V: TRBV5-1; size: NA; D: NA; CDR3: CASSLVVRGDNEQYF; DNA: TGCGCCAGCAGCTTGGTTGTCAGGGGGGACAACGAGCAGTACTTC
J: TRBJ2-3; V: TRBV7-9; size: once; D: TRBD2; CDR3: CASSLQRAGVWTDTQYF; DNA: TGTGCCAGCAGCTTACAGAGGGCGGGAGTTTGGACAGATACGCAGTATTTT
J: TRBJ2-3; V: TRBV3-1/TRBV3-2; size: NA; D: NA; CDR3: CASSQGGAPPGTQYF; DNA: TGTGCCAGCAGCCAAGGAGGGGCCCCTCCGGGTACGCAGTATTTT
J: TRBJ2-1; V: TRBV6-4; size: NA; D: TRBD2; CDR3: CASSDPTSGRGEQFF; DNA: TGTGCCAGCAGTGACCCGACTAGCGGGAGGGGTGAGCAGTTCTTC
J: TRBJ2-2; V: TRBV7-7; size: once; D: NA; CDR3: CASSLNRGGTGELFF; DNA: TGTGCTAGCAGCTTAAACAGGGGAGGCACCGGGGAGCTGTTTTTT
J: TRBJ1-2; V: TRBV6-5; size: NA; D: NA; CDR3: CASRAGNYGYTF; DNA: TGTGCCAGCAGAGCAGGAAACTATGGCTACACCTTC
J: TRBJ1-3; V: TRBV6-5; size: NA; D: NA; CDR3: CASSGRTGNTIYF; DNA: TGTGCCAGCTCGGGGCGAACTGGAAACACCATATATTTT
J: TRBJ2-3; V: TRBV28; size: NA; D: NA; CDR3: CASSSGSGQGGGGTQYF; DNA: TGTGCCAGCAGTTCGGGTAGCGGGCAAGGGGGGGGAGGTACGCAGTATTTT
J: TRBJ2-1; V: TRBV13; size: NA; D: TRBD2; CDR3: CASGLSGASYNEQFF; DNA: TGTGCCAGCGGACTTAGCGGGGCCTCCTACAATGAGCAGTTCTTC
J: TRBJ1-6; V: TRBV19; size: NA; D: TRBD1; CDR3: CASSMGDRGDSPLHF; DNA: TGTGCCAGTAGTATGGGGGACAGGGGTGATTCACCCCTCCACTTT
J: TRBJ1-2; V: TRBV19; size: NA; D: NA; CDR3: CASSLGAGGYTF; DNA: TGTGCCAGTAGCCTGGGCGCCGGGGGCTACACCTTC
J: TRBJ1-5; V: TRBV13; size: NA; D: NA; CDR3: CASSYRQGRGNQPQHF; DNA: TGTGCCAGCAGCTATCGACAAGGCCGAGGCAATCAGCCCCAGCATTTT
J: TRBJ1-1; V: TRBV7-9; size: few; D: NA; CDR3: CASSTEIGGNTEAFF; DNA: TGTGCCAGCAGCACAGAGATTGGGGGGAACACTGAAGCTTTCTTT
J: TRBJ1-6; V: TRBV5-8; size: NA; D: NA; CDR3: CASSLERGTPLHF; DNA: TGTGCCAGCAGCTTGGAAAGGGGAACACCCCTCCACTTT
J: TRBJ1-2; V: TRBV6-5; size: NA; D: NA; CDR3: CASSYGQGQNYGYTF; DNA: TGTGCCAGCAGTTACGGGCAGGGGCAGAACTATGGCTACACCTTC
J: TRBJ1-2; V: TRBV9; size: NA; D: TRBD1; CDR3: CASSVAGQGWNYGYTF; DNA: TGTGCCAGCAGCGTAGCGGGACAGGGCTGGAACTATGGCTACACCTTC
J: TRBJ1-1; V: TRBV7-9; size: NA; D: TRBD1; CDR3: CASSSRQGTEAFF; DNA: TGTGCCAGCAGCTCCAGACAGGGTACTGAAGCTTTCTTT
J: TRBJ2-1; V: TRBV18; size: NA; D: NA; CDR3: CASSPSIHEQFF; DNA: TGTGCCAGCTCCCCTTCTATCCATGAGCAGTTCTTC
J: TRBJ1-4; V: TRBV4-2; size: NA; D: NA; CDR3: CASSQVQGQYNEKLFF; DNA: TGTGCCAGCAGCCAAGTCCAAGGACAGTACAATGAAAAACTGTTTTTT
J: TRBJ2-7; V: TRBV25-1; size: NA; D: NA; CDR3: CASSEWGSRNPYEQYF; DNA: TGTGCCAGCAGTGAATGGGGGAGCAGGAACCCCTACGAGCAGTACTTC
J: TRBJ2-7; V: TRBV18; size: once; D: NA; CDR3: CASSPQSSYEQYF; DNA: TGTGCCAGCTCACCACAGAGCTCCTACGAGCAGTACTTC
J: TRBJ1-2; V: TRBV7-9; size: NA; D: NA; CDR3: CASSLEAANYGYTF; DNA: TGTGCCAGCAGCTTAGAGGCTGCCAACTATGGCTACACCTTC
J: TRBJ1-5; V: TRBV6-6; size: NA; D: NA; CDR3: CASSYSRDTRNQPQHF; DNA: TGTGCCAGCAGTTACTCCAGGGACACCCGCAATCAGCCCCAGCATTTT
J: TRBJ1-1; V: TRBV29-1; size: NA; D: NA; CDR3: CSVAQARTEAFF; DNA: TGCAGCGTTGCACAGGCCCGCACTGAAGCTTTCTTT
J: TRBJ1-3; V: TRBV5-4; size: NA; D: NA; CDR3: CASSLDGKTGNTIYF; DNA: TGTGCCAGCAGCTTGGATGGTAAAACTGGAAACACCATATATTTT
J: TRBJ2-5; V: TRBV9; size: NA; D: TRBD2; CDR3: CASSGELGGGEETQYF; DNA: TGTGCCAGCAGCGGGGAGCTTGGGGGAGGGGAAGAGACCCAGTACTTC
J: TRBJ1-3; V: TRBV6-5; size: NA; D: TRBD1; CDR3: CASSHDRDSGNTIYF; DNA: TGTGCCAGCAGCCACGACAGGGACTCTGGAAACACCATATATTTT
J: TRBJ2-1; V: TRBV9; size: NA; D: TRBD2; CDR3: CASSPTSTSGRVGEQFF; DNA: TGTGCCAGCAGCCCTACCTCGACTAGCGGGAGGGTTGGGGAGCAGTTCTTC
J: TRBJ1-2; V: TRBV19; size: NA; D: NA; CDR3: CASNDRDHYGYTF; DNA: TGTGCCAGTAACGACCGGGACCACTATGGCTACACCTTC